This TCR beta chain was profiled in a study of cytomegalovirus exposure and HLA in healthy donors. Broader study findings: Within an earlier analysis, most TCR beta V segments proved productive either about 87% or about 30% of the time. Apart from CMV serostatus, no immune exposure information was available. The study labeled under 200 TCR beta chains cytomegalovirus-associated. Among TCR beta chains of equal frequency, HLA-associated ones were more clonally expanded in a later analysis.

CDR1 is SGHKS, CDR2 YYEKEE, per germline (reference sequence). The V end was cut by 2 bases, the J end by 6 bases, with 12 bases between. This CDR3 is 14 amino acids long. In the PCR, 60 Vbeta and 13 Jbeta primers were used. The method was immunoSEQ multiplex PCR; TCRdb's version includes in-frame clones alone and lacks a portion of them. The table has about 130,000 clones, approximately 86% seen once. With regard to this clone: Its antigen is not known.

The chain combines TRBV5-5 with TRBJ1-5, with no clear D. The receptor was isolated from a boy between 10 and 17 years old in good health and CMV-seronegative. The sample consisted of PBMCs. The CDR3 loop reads CASSLTGPGQPQHF. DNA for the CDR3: TGTGCCAGCAGCTTAACTGGGCCAGGTCAGCCCCAGCATTTT.